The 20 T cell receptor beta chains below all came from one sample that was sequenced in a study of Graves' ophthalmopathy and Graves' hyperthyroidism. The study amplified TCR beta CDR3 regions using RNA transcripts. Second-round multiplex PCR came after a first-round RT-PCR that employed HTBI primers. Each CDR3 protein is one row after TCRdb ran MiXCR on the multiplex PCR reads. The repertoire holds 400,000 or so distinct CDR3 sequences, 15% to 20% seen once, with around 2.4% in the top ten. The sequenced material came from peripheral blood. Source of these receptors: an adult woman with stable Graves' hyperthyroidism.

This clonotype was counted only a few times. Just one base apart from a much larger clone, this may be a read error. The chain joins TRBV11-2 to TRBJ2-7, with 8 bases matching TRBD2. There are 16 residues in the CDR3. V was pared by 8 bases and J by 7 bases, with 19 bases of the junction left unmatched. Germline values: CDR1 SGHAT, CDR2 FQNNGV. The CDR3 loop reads CASGTGGGGTSWEQYF. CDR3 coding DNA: TGTGCCAGCGGCACCGGGGGGGGCGGGACCTCTTGGGAGCAGTACTTC.

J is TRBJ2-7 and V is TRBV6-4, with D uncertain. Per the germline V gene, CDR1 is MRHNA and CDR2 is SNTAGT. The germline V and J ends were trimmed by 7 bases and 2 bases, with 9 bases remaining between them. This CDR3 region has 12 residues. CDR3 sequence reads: CASTTDTYEQYF. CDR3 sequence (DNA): TGTGCCAGCACCACCGACACCTACGAGCAGTACTTC.

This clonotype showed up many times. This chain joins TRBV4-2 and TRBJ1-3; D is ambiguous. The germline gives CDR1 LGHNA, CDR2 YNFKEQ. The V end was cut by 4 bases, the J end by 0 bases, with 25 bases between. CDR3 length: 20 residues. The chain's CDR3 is CASSRVTFGSAQNSGNTIYF. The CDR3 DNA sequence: TGTGCCAGCAGCCGGGTTACTTTCGGTAGCGCACAGAACTCTGGAAACACCATATATTTT.

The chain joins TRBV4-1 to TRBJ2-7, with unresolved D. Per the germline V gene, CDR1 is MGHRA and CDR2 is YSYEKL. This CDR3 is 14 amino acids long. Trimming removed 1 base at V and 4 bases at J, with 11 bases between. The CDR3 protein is CASSQASGPYEQYF. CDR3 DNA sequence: TGCGCCAGCAGCCAAGCTTCGGGTCCATACGAGCAGTACTTC.

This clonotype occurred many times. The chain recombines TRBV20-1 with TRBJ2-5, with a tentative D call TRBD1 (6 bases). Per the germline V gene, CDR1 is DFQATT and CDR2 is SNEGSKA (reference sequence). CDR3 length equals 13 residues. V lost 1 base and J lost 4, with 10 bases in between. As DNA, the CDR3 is TGCAGTGCTAGAGGGACAGTCACAGAGACCCAGTACTTC. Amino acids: CSARGTVTETQYF.

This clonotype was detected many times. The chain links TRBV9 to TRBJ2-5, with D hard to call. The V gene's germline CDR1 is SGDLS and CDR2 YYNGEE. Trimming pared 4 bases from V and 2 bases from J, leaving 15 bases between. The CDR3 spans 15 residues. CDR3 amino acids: CASSLQSGLQETQYF. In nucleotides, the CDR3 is TGTGCCAGCAGCCTCCAGTCAGGTCTTCAAGAGACCCAGTACTTC.

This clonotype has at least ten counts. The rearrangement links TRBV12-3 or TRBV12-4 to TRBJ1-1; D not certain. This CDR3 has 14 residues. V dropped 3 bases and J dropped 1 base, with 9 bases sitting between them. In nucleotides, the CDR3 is TGTGCCAGCAGTTTCGTTACAGAGAACACTGAAGCTTTCTTT. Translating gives CASSFVTENTEAFF.

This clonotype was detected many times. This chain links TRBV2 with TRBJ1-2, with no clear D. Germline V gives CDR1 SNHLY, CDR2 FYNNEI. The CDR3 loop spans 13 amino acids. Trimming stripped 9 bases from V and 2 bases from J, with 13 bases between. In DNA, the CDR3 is TGTGCCAGTAGTCCCTCATTGAACTATGGCTACACCTTC. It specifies CASSPSLNYGYTF.

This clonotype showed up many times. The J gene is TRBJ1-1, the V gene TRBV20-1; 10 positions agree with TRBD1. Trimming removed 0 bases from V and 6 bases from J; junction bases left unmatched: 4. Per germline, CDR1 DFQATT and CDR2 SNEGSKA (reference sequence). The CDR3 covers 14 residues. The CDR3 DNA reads TGCAGTGCTAGAGATGGACAGGGGGGGTCTGAAGCTTTCTTT. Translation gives CSARDGQGGSEAFF.

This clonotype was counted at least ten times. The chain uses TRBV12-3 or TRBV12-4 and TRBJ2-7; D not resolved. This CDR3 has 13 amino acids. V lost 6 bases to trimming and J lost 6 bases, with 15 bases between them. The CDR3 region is CASSQDHALEQYF. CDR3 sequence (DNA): TGTGCCAGCAGCCAGGACCATGCCCTCGAGCAGTACTTC.

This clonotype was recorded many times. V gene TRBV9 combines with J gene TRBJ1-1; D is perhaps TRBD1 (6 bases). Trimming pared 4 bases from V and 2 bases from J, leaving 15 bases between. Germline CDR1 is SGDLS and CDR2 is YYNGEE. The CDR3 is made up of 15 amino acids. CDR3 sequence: CASSPEGQPNTEAFF. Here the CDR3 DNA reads TGTGCCAGCAGCCCCGAAGGACAGCCAAACACTGAAGCTTTCTTT.

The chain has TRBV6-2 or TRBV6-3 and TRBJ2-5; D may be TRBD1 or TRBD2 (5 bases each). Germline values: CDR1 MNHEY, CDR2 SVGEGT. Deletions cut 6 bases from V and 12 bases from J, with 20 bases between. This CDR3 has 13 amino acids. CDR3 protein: CASRGLDGGGKYF. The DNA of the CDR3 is TGTGCCAGCAGAGGACTGGATGGTGGGGGAAAGTACTTC.

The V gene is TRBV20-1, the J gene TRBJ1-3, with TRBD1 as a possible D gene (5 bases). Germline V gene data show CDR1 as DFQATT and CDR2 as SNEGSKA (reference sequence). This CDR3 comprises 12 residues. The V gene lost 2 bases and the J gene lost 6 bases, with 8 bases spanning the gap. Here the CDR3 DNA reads TGCAGTGCTAGACTCAGGGAAAACACCATATATTTT. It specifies CSARLRENTIYF.

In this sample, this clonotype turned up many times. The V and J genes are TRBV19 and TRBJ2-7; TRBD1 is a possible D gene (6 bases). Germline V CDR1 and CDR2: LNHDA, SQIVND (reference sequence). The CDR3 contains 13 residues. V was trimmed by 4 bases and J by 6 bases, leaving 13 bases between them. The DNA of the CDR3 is TGTGCCAGTAGTAGAACCTCAGGGGTCGAGCAGTACTTC. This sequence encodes CASSRTSGVEQYF.

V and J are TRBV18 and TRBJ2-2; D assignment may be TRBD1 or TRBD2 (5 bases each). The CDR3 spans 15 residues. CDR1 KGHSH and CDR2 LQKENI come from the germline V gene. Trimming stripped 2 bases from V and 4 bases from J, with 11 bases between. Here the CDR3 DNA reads TGTGCCAGCTCACCAAAGGCAGGGACCACCGGGGAGCTGTTTTTT. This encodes CASSPKAGTTGELFF.

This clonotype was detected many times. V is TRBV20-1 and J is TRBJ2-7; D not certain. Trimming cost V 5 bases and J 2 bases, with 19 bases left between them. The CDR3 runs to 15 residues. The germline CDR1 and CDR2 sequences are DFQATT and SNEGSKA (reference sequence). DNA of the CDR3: TGCAGTGCTCCAACCCCAGCCCCACCGCCCTACGAGCAGTACTTC. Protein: CSAPTPAPPPYEQYF.

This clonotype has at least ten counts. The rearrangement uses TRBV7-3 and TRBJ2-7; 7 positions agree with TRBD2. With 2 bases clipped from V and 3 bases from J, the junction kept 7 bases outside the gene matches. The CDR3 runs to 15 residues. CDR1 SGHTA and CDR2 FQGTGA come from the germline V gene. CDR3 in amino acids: CASSLGHGRFYEQYF. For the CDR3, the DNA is TGTGCCAGCAGCTTAGGTCACGGGAGGTTCTACGAGCAGTACTTC. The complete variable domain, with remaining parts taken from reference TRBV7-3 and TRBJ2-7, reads GAGVSQTPSNKVTEKGKYVELRCDPISGHTALYWYRQSLGQGPEFLIYFQGTGAADDSGLPNDRFFAVRPEGSVSTLKIQRTERGDSAVYLCASSLGHGRFYEQYFGPGTRLTVT.

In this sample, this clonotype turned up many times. This CDR3 is CAWSVETGGNQPQHF. CDR3 coding DNA: TGTGCCTGGAGTGTAGAGACAGGGGGCAATCAGCCCCAGCATTTT. The chain joins TRBV30 to TRBJ1-5, with 8 bases fitting TRBD1. With 0 bases clipped from V and 2 bases from J, the junction kept 3 bases outside the gene matches. The CDR3 totals 15 residues. Germline CDR1 reads GTSNPN; CDR2 reads SVGIG (reference sequence).

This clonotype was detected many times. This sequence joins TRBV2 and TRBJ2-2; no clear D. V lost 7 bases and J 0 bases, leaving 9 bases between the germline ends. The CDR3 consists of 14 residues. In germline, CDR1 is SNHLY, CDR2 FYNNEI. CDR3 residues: CASNRNTNTGELFF. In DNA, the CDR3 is TGTGCCAGCAATCGGAACACGAACACCGGGGAGCTGTTTTTT. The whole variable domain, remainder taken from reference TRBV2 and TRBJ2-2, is EPEVTQTPSHQVTQMGQEVILRCVPISNHLYFYWYRQILGQKVEFLVSFYNNEISEKSEIFDDQFSVERPDGSNFTLKIRSTKLEDSAMYFCASNRNTNTGELFFGEGSRLTVL.

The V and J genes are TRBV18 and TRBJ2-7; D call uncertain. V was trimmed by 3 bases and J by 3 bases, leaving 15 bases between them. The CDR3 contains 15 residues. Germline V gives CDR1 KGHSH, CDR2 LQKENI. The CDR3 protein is CASSPLPSDGYEQYF. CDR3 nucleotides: TGTGCCAGCTCACCTCTTCCCTCGGATGGCTACGAGCAGTACTTC.